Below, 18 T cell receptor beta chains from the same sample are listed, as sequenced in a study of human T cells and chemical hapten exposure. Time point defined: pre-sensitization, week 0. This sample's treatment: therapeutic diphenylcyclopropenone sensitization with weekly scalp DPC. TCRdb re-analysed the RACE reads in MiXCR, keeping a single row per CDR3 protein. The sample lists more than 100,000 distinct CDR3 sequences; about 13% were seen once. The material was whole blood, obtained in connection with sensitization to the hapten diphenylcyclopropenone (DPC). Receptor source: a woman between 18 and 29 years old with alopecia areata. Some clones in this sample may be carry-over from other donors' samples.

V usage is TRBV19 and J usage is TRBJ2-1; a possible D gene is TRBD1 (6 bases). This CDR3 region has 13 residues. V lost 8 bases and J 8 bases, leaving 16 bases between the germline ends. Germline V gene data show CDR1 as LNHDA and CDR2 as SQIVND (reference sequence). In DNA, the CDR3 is TGTGCCAGTGGTTATAAATGGGGGCATGAGCAGTTCTTC. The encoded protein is CASGYKWGHEQFF.

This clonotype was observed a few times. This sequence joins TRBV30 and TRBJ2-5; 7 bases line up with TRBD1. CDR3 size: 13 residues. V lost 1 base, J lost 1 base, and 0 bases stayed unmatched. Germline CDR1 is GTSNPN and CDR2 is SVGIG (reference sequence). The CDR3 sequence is CAWSGTGQETQYF. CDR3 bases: TGTGCCTGGAGTGGGACAGGCCAAGAGACCCAGTACTTC.

CDR3 region: CASSFDVGAGGGQPQHF. The CDR3, as DNA: TGTGCCAGCAGTTTTGACGTCGGGGCAGGGGGAGGGCAGCCCCAGCATTTT. The chain couples TRBV28 to TRBJ1-5, with 7 bases identical to TRBD1. Trimming took 3 bases from V and 7 from J; bases not matched to a gene: 15. Germline V gives CDR1 MDHEN, CDR2 SYDVKM. There are 17 residues in the CDR3.

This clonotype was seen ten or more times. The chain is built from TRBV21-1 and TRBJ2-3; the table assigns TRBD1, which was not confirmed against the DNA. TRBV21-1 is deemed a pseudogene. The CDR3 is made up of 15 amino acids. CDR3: CASSKAGQGRHTQYF. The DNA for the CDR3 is TGTGCCAGCAGCAAAGCGGGACAGGGTCGGCATACGCAGTATTTT.

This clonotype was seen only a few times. CDR3 sequence reads: CASSRVTSGGVPATQYF. CDR3 nucleotide sequence: TGTGCCAGCAGCCGGGTGACTAGCGGGGGGGTCCCGGCTACGCAGTATTTT. The chain couples TRBV7-2 to TRBJ2-3; TRBD2 matches 14 bases. The germline V gene encodes CDR1 SGHTA and CDR2 FQGNSA. V lost 5 bases to trimming and J lost 8 bases; unmatched junction nucleotides: 12. The CDR3 contains 17 residues.

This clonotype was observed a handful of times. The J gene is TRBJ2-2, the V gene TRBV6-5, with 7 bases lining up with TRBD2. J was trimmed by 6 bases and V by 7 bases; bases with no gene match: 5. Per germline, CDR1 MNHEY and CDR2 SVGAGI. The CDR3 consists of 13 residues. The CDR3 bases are TGTGCCAGCACCTTACGGGGGGCCGGGGAGCTGTTTTTT. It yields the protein CASTLRGAGELFF.

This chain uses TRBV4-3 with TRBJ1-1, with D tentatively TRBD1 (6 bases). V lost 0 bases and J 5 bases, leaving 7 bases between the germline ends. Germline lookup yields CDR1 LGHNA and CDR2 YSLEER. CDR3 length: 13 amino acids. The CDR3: CASSQERGTEAFF. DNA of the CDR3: TGCGCCAGCAGCCAAGAGAGGGGGACTGAAGCTTTCTTT.

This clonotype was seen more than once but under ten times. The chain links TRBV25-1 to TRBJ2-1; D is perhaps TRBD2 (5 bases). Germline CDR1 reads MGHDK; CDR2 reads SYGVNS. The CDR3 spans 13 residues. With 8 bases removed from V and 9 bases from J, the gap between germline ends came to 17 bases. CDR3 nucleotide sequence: TGTGCCAGCCGGGGAGAAGGCCCCGGTGAGCAGTTCTTC. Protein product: CASRGEGPGEQFF.

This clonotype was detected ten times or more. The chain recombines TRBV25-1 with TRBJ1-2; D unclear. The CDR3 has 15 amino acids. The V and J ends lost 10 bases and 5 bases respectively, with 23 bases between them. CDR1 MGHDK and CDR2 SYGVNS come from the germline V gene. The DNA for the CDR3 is TGTGCCACCCTACCGTCGGGGATAAGTCCGTATGGCTACACCTTC. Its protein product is CATLPSGISPYGYTF.

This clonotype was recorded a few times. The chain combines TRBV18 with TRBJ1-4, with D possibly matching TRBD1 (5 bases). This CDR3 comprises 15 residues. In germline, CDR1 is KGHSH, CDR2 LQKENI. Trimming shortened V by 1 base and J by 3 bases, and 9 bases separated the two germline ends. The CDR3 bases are TGTGCCAGCTCACCACGAGGGGCGGCTAATGAAAAACTGTTTTTT. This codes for CASSPRGAANEKLFF.

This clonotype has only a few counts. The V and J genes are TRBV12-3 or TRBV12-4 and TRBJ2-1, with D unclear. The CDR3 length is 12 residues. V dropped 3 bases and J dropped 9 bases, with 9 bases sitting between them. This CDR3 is CASSFWFGEQFF. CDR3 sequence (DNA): TGTGCCAGCAGTTTTTGGTTCGGTGAGCAGTTCTTC.

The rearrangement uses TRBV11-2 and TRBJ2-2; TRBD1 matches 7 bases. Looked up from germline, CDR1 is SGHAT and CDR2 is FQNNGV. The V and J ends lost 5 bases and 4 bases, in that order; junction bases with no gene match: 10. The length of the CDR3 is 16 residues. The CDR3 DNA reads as TGTGCCAGCAGCAACGACCTGGACAGGTTCACCGGGGAGCTGTTTTTT. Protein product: CASSNDLDRFTGELFF.

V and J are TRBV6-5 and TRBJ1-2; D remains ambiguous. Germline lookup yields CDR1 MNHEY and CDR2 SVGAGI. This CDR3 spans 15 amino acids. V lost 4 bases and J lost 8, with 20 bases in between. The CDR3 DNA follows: TGTGCCAGCAGTTCCTCCGACGTGGCAGAGGAGGGCTACACCTTC. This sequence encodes CASSSSDVAEEGYTF.

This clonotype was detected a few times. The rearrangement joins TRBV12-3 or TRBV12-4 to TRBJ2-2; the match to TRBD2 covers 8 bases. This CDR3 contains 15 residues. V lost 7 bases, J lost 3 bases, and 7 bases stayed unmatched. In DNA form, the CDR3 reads TGTGCCAGCATCCCCAGCGGGGGATACACCGGGGAGCTGTTTTTT. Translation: CASIPSGGYTGELFF.

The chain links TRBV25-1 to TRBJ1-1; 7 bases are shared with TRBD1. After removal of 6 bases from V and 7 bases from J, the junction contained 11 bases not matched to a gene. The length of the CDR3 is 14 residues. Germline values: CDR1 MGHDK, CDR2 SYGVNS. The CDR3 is CASRNLGTEIEAFF. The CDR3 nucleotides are TGTGCCAGCAGAAACCTTGGGACAGAGATTGAAGCTTTCTTT.

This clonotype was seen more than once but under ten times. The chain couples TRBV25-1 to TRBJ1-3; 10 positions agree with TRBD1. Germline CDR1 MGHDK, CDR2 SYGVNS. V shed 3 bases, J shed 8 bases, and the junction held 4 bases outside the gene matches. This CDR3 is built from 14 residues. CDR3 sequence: CASSDRDRGYTIYF. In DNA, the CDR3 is TGTGCCAGCAGTGACCGGGACAGGGGATACACCATATATTTT. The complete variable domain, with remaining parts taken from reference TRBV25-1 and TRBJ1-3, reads EADIYQTPRYLVIGTGKKITLECSQTMGHDKMYWYQQDPGMELHLIHYSYGVNSTEKGDLSSESTVSRIRTEHFPLTLESARPSHTSQYLCASSDRDRGYTIYFGEGSWLTVV.

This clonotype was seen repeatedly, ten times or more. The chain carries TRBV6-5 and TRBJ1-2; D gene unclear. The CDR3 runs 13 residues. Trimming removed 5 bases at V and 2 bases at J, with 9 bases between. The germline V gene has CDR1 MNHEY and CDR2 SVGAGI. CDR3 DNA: TGTGCCAGCAGTCCCGGACGGAACTATGGCTACACCTTC. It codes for CASSPGRNYGYTF.

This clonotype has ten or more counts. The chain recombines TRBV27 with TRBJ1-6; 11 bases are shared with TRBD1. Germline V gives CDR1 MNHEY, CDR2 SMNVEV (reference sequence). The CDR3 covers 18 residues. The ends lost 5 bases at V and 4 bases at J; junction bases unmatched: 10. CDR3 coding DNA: TGTGCCAGCAGTACACGGACAGGGGGCGGCTCTTATAATTCACCCCTCCACTTT. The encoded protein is CASSTRTGGGSYNSPLHF.